This entry lists 16 T cell receptor beta chains sequenced from one sample in a study of blood T cell repertoires in COVID-19 (dated by TCRdb to 2020 to 2022). Library preparation was by the immunoSEQ multiplex PCR assay. TCRdb limited this immuneACCESS table to in-frame rearrangements with V and J called. A share of clones is missing; checked studies link under half to unresolved V genes, and the rest is unexplained. The sample profile shows about 270,000 clones; roughly 84% of them were found once. The top ten clonotypes cover about 3% of the sample. Material for sequencing was peripheral blood. Source of these receptors: a woman aged 18-30 years with acute or convalescent COVID-19.

V and J are TRBV11-2 and TRBJ1-2, with D possibly being TRBD1 (6 bases). The CDR3 extends over 13 amino acids. Deletions cut 5 bases from V and 3 bases from J, with 10 bases between. Germline values: CDR1 SGHAT, CDR2 FQNNGV. The CDR3 DNA reads as TGTGCCAGCAGCCCCTGGACAGACTATGGCTACACCTTC. The encoded protein is CASSPWTDYGYTF.

DNA for the CDR3: TGTGCCAGCATGTTGGAGTCTAGCGGGAGCAATGAGCAGTTCTTC. As protein: CASMLESSGSNEQFF. This chain connects TRBV6-5 to TRBJ2-1; 10 bases match TRBD2. The CDR3 consists of 15 residues. Germline V gives CDR1 MNHEY, CDR2 SVGAGI. Germline trimming cut 7 bases from V and 6 bases from J; bases unmatched to any gene: 9.

This clone was observed once. This rearrangement joins TRBV6-6 to TRBJ2-1; TRBD1 aligns across 12 bases. The CDR3 is 15 amino acids. Germline CDR1 MNHNY, CDR2 SVGAGI (reference sequence). The J segment lost 4 bases and the V segment lost 6 bases, leaving 4 bases of the junction unmatched. CDR3 sequence (DNA): TGTGCCAGCAGCCGGGACAGGGGGCGATACAATGAGCAGTTCTTC. As protein: CASSRDRGRYNEQFF.

V gene TRBV30 combines with J gene TRBJ2-5; no firm D call. Trimming took 3 bases from V and 4 from J, leaving 18 bases between them. Germline V lookup: CDR1 GTSNPN, CDR2 SVGIG (reference sequence). CDR3 length equals 15 residues. CDR3 sequence (DNA): TGTGCCTGGAGCTTTCGGGTCCATGTAGGAGAGACCCAGTACTTC. Protein: CAWSFRVHVGETQYF. The whole variable domain, remainder taken from reference TRBV30 and TRBJ2-5, is SQTIHQWPATLVQPVGSPLSLECTVEGTSNPNLYWYRQAAGRGLQLLFYSVGIGQISSEVPQNLSASRPQDRQFILSSKKLLLSDSGFYLCAWSFRVHVGETQYFGPGTRLLVL.

This clone was recorded once. The rearrangement joins TRBV5-1 to TRBJ1-4; 8 bases fit TRBD1. The CDR3 length is 14 residues. Germline V gene lookup returns CDR1 SGHRS and CDR2 YFSETQ. V trimming: 3 bases; J trimming: 8 bases; junction bases outside the gene matches: 6. The CDR3 DNA reads TGCGCCAGCAGCTCCAGGGGGCTCAAGGAAAAACTGTTTTTT. Translated: CASSSRGLKEKLFF. The full variable domain, rest sourced from reference TRBV5-1 and TRBJ1-4, is KAGVTQTPRYLIKTRGQQVTLSCSPISGHRSVSWYQQTPGQGLQFLFEYFSETQRNKGNFPGRFSGRQFSNSRSEMNVSTLELGDSALYLCASSSRGLKEKLFFGSGTQLSVL.

This clone was seen more than once but under ten times. The V and J genes are TRBV7-9 and TRBJ1-1; 7 bases are shared with TRBD1. V was clipped by 4 bases and J by 3 bases; unmatched bases: 8. This CDR3 is built from 15 residues. Per the germline V gene, CDR1 is SEHNR and CDR2 is FQNEAQ (reference sequence). The CDR3 DNA reads as TGTGCCAGCAGCTCACGGACAGGCGTGGACACTGAAGCTTTCTTT. Encoded protein: CASSSRTGVDTEAFF.

The chain recombines TRBV6-2 or TRBV6-3 with TRBJ1-1, with D hard to call. The CDR3 is 15 amino acids. Germline lookup yields CDR1 MNHEY and CDR2 SVGEGT. V lost 2 bases, J lost 1 base, and 11 bases lay in between. CDR3 DNA: TGTGCCAGCAGTTACGAGGGATTCGAGAACACTGAAGCTTTCTTT. The encoded protein is CASSYEGFENTEAFF.

The rearrangement links TRBV3-1 (or the pseudogene TRBV3-2) to TRBJ1-1; possibly TRBD1 for D (6 bases). CDR3 length equals 16 residues. The germline V and J ends were trimmed by 5 bases and 0 bases, with 16 bases remaining between them. CDR1 and CDR2 from the germline V gene are LGHDT and YNNKEL (reference sequence). For the CDR3, the DNA is TGTGCCAGCAGCAAAAACAGGGTGGCGATGAACACTGAAGCTTTCTTT. Amino acids: CASSKNRVAMNTEAFF.

The CDR3 protein is CASSLHEYGYTF. In DNA form, the CDR3 reads TGTGCCAGCAGTTTACACGAGTATGGCTACACCTTC. The chain has TRBV12-3 or TRBV12-4 and TRBJ1-2, with D hard to call. The CDR3 has 12 residues. V dropped 2 bases and J dropped 5 bases, with 6 bases sitting between them.

CDR3 nucleotides: TGTGCCAGCAGTTTATCCGGCATTGGACAGGGGTTTGAAGCTTTCTTT. It encodes CASSLSGIGQGFEAFF. The chain joins TRBV28 to TRBJ1-1; 9 bases are shared with TRBD1. This CDR3 region has 16 residues. The ends lost 1 base at V and 7 bases at J; junction bases unmatched: 10. Looked up from germline, CDR1 is MDHEN and CDR2 is SYDVKM.

The rearrangement uses TRBV7-2 and TRBJ2-1; 7 bases match TRBD2. The length of the CDR3 is 15 residues. V lost 4 bases, J lost 2 bases, and 5 bases stayed unmatched. CDR1 is SGHTA and CDR2 is FQGNSA in the germline V gene. The CDR3 DNA reads TGTGCCAGCAGCTCGCAACTAGCGACCTACAATGAGCAGTTCTTC. As protein: CASSSQLATYNEQFF.

The chain is built from TRBV11-3 and TRBJ1-2, with TRBD1 identical over 9 bases. CDR1 is SGHNT, CDR2 YENEEA, per germline. The CDR3 has 15 amino acids. Trimming removed 5 bases from V and 4 bases from J; junction bases left unmatched: 8. Written as DNA, the CDR3 is TGTGCCAGCAGCCCCCCACAGGGGGCTGTCTATGGCTACACCTTC. Residues: CASSPPQGAVYGYTF. The full variable domain, with the rest looked up from reference TRBV11-3 and TRBJ1-2, is EAGVVQSPRYKIIEKKQPVAFWCNPISGHNTLYWYLQNLGQGPELLIRYENEEAVDDSQLPKDRFSAERLKGVDSTLKIQPAELGDSAVYLCASSPPQGAVYGYTFGSGTRLTVV.

V usage is TRBV6-5 and J usage is TRBJ2-7, with TRBD2 matching over 12 bases. Germline CDR1 reads MNHEY; CDR2 reads SVGAGI. This CDR3 has 15 amino acids. The junction had 7 bases not matched to a gene; V was cut back by 6 bases and J by 4 bases. CDR3 in amino acids: CASSARTSGTYEQYF. The CDR3 DNA follows: TGTGCCAGCAGCGCTAGGACTAGCGGGACATACGAGCAGTACTTC.

A few counts support this clone. The chain employs TRBV25-1 and TRBJ2-7; D call uncertain. V was clipped by 0 bases and J by 7 bases, with 13 bases between them. CDR1 MGHDK and CDR2 SYGVNS come from the germline V gene. CDR3 length: 14 residues. CDR3 coding DNA: TGTGCCAGCAGTGAATATGGAGTACCTCGGGAGCAGTACTTC. Translation gives CASSEYGVPREQYF.

The sample holds one count of this clone. The chain uses TRBV19 and TRBJ2-3; TRBD1 matches at 7 bases. The CDR3 contains 15 residues. V dropped 8 bases and J dropped 0; count of bases not matched to a gene: 8. In germline, CDR1 is LNHDA, CDR2 SQIVND (reference sequence). The CDR3 reads CASGLTGPSTDTQYF. The CDR3 DNA follows: TGTGCCAGTGGATTGACAGGGCCCAGCACAGATACGCAGTATTTT.

The gene calls are TRBV5-1 and TRBJ2-7, with a tentative D call TRBD1 (5 bases). This CDR3 is built from 15 residues. Germline values: CDR1 SGHRS, CDR2 YFSETQ. V lost 6 bases, J lost 1 base, and 17 bases lay in between. The CDR3, as DNA: TGCGCCAGCACCGTTCACGACAGTCGATCCTACGAGCAGTACTTC. Translated: CASTVHDSRSYEQYF.